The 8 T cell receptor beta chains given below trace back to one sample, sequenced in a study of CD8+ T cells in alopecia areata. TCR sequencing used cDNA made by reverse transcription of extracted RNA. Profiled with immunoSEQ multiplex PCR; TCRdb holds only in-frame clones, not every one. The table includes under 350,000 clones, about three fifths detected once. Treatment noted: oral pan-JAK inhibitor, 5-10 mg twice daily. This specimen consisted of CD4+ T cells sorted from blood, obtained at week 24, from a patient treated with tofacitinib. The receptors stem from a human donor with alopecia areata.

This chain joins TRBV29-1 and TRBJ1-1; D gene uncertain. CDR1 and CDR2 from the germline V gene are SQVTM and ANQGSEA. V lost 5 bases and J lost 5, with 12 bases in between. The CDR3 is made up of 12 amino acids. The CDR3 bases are TGCAGCGTTTGGGCAGAAAGTACTGAAGCTTTCTTT. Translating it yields CSVWAESTEAFF.

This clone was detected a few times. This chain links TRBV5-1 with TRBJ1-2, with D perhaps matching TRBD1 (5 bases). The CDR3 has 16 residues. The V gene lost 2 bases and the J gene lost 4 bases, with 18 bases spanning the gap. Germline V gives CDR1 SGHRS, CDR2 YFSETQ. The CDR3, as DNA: TGCGCCAGCAGCTTCGTGAAGCAGGCAGGGACCTATGGCTACACCTTC. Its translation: CASSFVKQAGTYGYTF.

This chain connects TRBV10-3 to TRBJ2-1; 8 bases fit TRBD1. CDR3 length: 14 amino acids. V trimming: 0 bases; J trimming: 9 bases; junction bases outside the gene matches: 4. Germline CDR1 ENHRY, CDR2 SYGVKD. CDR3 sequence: CAISESQGAAEQFF. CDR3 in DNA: TGTGCCATCAGTGAGTCGCAGGGGGCGGCTGAGCAGTTCTTC.

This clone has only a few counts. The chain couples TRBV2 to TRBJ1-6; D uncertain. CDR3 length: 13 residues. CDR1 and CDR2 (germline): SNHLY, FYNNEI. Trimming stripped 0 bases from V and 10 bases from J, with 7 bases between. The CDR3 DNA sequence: TGTGCCAGCAGTGAAGCGCTTCAGTCACCCCTCCACTTT. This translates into CASSEALQSPLHF.

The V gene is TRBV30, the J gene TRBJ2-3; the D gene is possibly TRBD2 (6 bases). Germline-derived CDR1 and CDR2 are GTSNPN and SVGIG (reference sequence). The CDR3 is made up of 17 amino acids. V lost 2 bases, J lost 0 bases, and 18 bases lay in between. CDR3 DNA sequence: TGTGCCTGGAGTTTTGAGTCGTATGGGACTAGCACAGATACGCAGTATTTT. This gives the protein CAWSFESYGTSTDTQYF.

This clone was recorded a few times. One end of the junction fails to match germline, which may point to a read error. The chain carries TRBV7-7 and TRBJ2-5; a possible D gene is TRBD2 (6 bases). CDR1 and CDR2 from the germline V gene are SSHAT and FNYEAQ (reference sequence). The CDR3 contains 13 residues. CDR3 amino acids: CASSPGVQETQYF. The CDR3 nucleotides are TGTGCTAGCAGCCCGGGAGTCCAAGAGACCCAGTACTTC.

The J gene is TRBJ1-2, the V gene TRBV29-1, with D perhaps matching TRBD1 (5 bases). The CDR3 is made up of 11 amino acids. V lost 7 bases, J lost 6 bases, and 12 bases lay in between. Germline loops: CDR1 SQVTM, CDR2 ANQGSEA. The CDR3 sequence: CSGGGTHGYTF. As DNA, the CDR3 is TGCAGCGGGGGAGGGACCCATGGCTACACCTTC.

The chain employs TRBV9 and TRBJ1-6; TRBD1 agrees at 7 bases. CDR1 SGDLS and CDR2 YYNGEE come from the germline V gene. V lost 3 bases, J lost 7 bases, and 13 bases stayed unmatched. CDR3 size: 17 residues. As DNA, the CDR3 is TGTGCCAGCAGCGCAGCCAGACAGGGAAAGGGGAATTCACCCCTCCACTTT. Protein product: CASSAARQGKGNSPLHF.